What follows are 19 T cell receptor beta chains derived from one specimen sequenced in a study of shared clonotypes between healthy human individuals. Repertoires were generated with immunoSEQ multiplex PCR, while TCRdb's copy carries only in-frame clones and drops some. This sample carries around 440,000 clones, over 60% of them seen once, and the ten largest clones take about 11%. Sequencing was performed on PBMCs. The receptors stem from a woman aged 35 to 49 in good health. Some clones in this sample may be carry-over from other donors' samples.

The genes are TRBV6-5 and TRBJ2-6; D unclear. There are 14 residues in the CDR3. Looked up from germline, CDR1 is MNHEY and CDR2 is SVGAGI. V was pared by 6 bases and J by 1 base, with 7 bases between. DNA for the CDR3: TGTGCCAGCAGACCCCCTTCTGGGGCCAACGTCCTGACTTTC. Translation: CASRPPSGANVLTF.

The rearrangement links TRBV6-1 to TRBJ1-5; D gene uncertain. V lost 2 bases to trimming and J lost 0 bases, with 14 bases between them. The CDR3 is 17 residues long. The germline V gene encodes CDR1 MNHNS and CDR2 SASEGT. Here the CDR3 DNA reads TGTGCCAGCAGTGAACTAAGGGCAGAGGTTAGCAATCAGCCCCAGCATTTT. It is translated as CASSELRAEVSNQPQHF.

This chain joins TRBV6-1 and TRBJ2-7; D ambiguous. CDR1 is MNHNS, CDR2 SASEGT, per germline. Trimming removed 2 bases at V and 1 base at J, with 6 bases between. The CDR3 has 13 amino acids. The CDR3 loop is CASSERSSYEQYF. CDR3 DNA: TGTGCCAGCAGTGAAAGAAGTTCCTACGAGCAGTACTTC.

With respect to this clone: This CDR3 is also generated by other DNA sequences in the sample. The chain combines TRBV28 with TRBJ2-2, with TRBD1 identical over 7 bases. The CDR3 contains 13 residues. The germline gives CDR1 MDHEN, CDR2 SYDVKM. J was trimmed by 5 bases and V by 6 bases; bases with no gene match: 3. The chain's CDR3 is CASSLGQTGELFF. The DNA of the CDR3 is TGTGCCAGCAGCCTGGGACAGACCGGGGAGCTGTTTTTT.

Of note for this clone: A far larger clone is just one base off, so this is likely a read error. The chain couples TRBV29-1 to TRBJ1-1, with D hard to call. Germline loops: CDR1 SQVTM, CDR2 ANQGSEA. The CDR3 is 15 amino acids. The CDR3, as DNA: TGCAGCGTTGAAGATCATGGGCTGGGGAACACTGGAGCTTTCTTT. This codes for CSVEDHGLGNTGAFF.

This clone was picked up one time. V gene TRBV28 combines with J gene TRBJ2-7, with 7 positions matching TRBD1. The junction had 16 bases not matched to a gene; V was cut back by 6 bases and J by 5 bases. The CDR3 covers 16 residues. Germline V lookup: CDR1 MDHEN, CDR2 SYDVKM. CDR3 DNA sequence: TGTGCCAGCAGCGCGAGACCGGGACAGCTAAAGAACGAGCAGTACTTC. This encodes CASSARPGQLKNEQYF.

Of note for this clone: At the DNA level, this CDR3 is encoded by other sequences in the same sample as well. The J gene is TRBJ2-5, the V gene TRBV5-1; 7 nucleotides match TRBD1. Germline V gives CDR1 SGHRS, CDR2 YFSETQ. The CDR3 has 14 residues. V was pared by 0 bases and J by 1 base, with 0 bases of the junction left unmatched. The CDR3 sequence is CASSLGQGQETQYF. For the CDR3, the DNA is TGCGCCAGCAGCTTGGGACAGGGCCAAGAGACCCAGTACTTC.

The chain has TRBV4-1 and TRBJ2-2; no reliable D call. The ends were cut back, 2 bases at V and 5 bases at J, with 9 bases in the middle. The V gene's germline CDR1 is MGHRA and CDR2 YSYEKL. The CDR3 loop spans 14 amino acids. For the CDR3, the DNA is TGCGCCAGCAGCCAACCCGCCCTTACCGGGGAGCTGTTTTTT. Protein product: CASSQPALTGELFF.

Comment on this clone: A far larger clone is one nucleotide away, so this likely arose from a read error. Within the sample, other DNA sequences also encode this same CDR3. The V gene is TRBV30, the J gene TRBJ1-5, with TRBD1 as a possible D gene (5 bases). Trimming cost V 5 bases and J 3 bases, with 11 bases left between them. Germline CDR1 reads GTSNPN; CDR2 reads SVGIG (reference sequence). The CDR3 contains 13 residues. The CDR3 DNA is TGTGCCTGGGCAGACAGCTTCAATCAGCCCCAGCATTTT. Amino acids: CAWADSFNQPQHF.

About this clone: A read error may produce the germline difference seen at one junction end. CDR3 region: CAGSPSPGPAWELFF. As DNA, the CDR3 is TGTGCCGGCAGTCCATCCCCCGGTCCCGCCTGGGAGCTGTTTTTT. The chain recombines TRBV9 with TRBJ2-2; no clear D gene. Germline V lookup: CDR1 SGDLS, CDR2 YYNGEE. The CDR3 contains 15 residues.

This rearrangement joins TRBV28 to TRBJ1-1; D gene uncertain. The CDR3 sequence is 12 residues long. V lost 7 bases, J lost 1 base, and 7 bases lay in between. CDR1 is MDHEN and CDR2 is SYDVKM in the germline V gene. In DNA, the CDR3 is TGTGCCAGCAAAGTGTGGAACACTGAAGCTTTCTTT. It is translated as CASKVWNTEAFF.

Only a few counts were recorded for this clone. The chain uses TRBV6-6 and TRBJ2-5; TRBD1 aligns across 8 bases. The tail of the sequence fits TRBJ2-7 better, so the J call may be wrong. The length of the CDR3 is 16 residues. Germline CDR1 and CDR2: MNHNY and SVGAGI (reference sequence). The CDR3 loop is CASSYPPTGASYEQYF. CDR3 DNA sequence: TGTGCCAGCAGTTACCCCCCGACAGGGGCTAGCTACGAGCAGTACTTC.

The chain carries TRBV6-1 and TRBJ1-4; 8 nucleotides agree with TRBD1. This CDR3 is 14 amino acids long. Germline assignment: CDR1 MNHNS and CDR2 SASEGT. Trimming removed 7 bases from V and 5 bases from J; junction bases left unmatched: 6. As DNA, the CDR3 is TGTGCCAGCAATGATACAGGGGGGAATGAAAAACTGTTTTTT. Its protein is CASNDTGGNEKLFF.

This clone appeared a few times. This chain uses TRBV9 with TRBJ2-3, with TRBD2 matching 13 bases. Germline CDR1 SGDLS, CDR2 YYNGEE. The CDR3 sequence is 17 residues long. Unmatched junction bases numbered 6, after V lost 0 bases and J lost 5 bases. The CDR3 region has the DNA TGTGCCAGCAGCGTAGCTGGGACTAGCGGGACTCAAGATACGCAGTATTTT. It codes for CASSVAGTSGTQDTQYF. The full variable domain, rest sourced from reference TRBV9 and TRBJ2-3, is DSGVTQTPKHLITATGQRVTLRCSPRSGDLSVYWYQQSLDQGLQFLIQYYNGEERAKGNILERFSAQQFPDLHSELNLSSLELGDSALYFCASSVAGTSGTQDTQYFGPGTRLTVL.

This rearrangement joins TRBV10-3 to TRBJ2-3; perhaps D is TRBD1 or TRBD2 (5 bases each). The CDR3 extends over 11 amino acids. V was clipped by 10 bases and J by 4 bases, with 9 bases between them. CDR1 and CDR2 from the germline V gene are ENHRY and SYGVKD. The DNA of the CDR3 is TGTGCCACCCTGGGGGCAGATACGCAGTATTTT. It specifies CATLGADTQYF.

On this clone itself: This likely stems from a read error, as it lies one base from a far larger clone. The chain is built from TRBV30 and TRBJ2-6, with D uncertain. This CDR3 is 16 amino acids long. Germline CDR1 is GTSNPN and CDR2 is SVGIG (reference sequence). Trimming removed 2 bases from V and 4 bases from J, with 15 bases in between. The chain's CDR3 is CAWSRVGSVGANVLTF. DNA of the CDR3: TGTGCCTGGAGTCGCGTCGGGTCCGTCGGGGCCAACGTCCTGACTTTC.

CDR3 amino acids: CASSPQPSTDTQYF. DNA of the CDR3: TGTGCCAGCAGTCCCCAGCCCAGCACAGATACGCAGTATTTT. The rearrangement uses TRBV11-2 and TRBJ2-3; D call uncertain. Trimming removed 6 bases from V and 0 bases from J, with 10 bases in between. CDR1 is SGHAT and CDR2 is FQNNGV in the germline V gene. The CDR3 covers 14 residues.

The chain is built from TRBV6-5 and TRBJ1-1; D is uncertain. Deletions cut 0 bases from V and 6 bases from J, with 8 bases between. This CDR3 has 13 amino acids. Germline values: CDR1 MNHEY, CDR2 SVGAGI. Here the CDR3 DNA reads TGTGCCAGCAGTTACTCGAACGGGGCTGAAGCTTTCTTT. It codes for CASSYSNGAEAFF.

With respect to this clone: A far larger clone is a single base away, which makes a read error likely. The sample holds other DNA sequences that translate to the same CDR3. The CDR3 is CASSLRLYGYTF. CDR3 sequence (DNA): TGTGCCAGCAGCCTTCGACTGTATGGCTACACTTTC. The chain combines TRBV28 with TRBJ1-2; D gene ambiguous. Germline lookup yields CDR1 MDHEN and CDR2 SYDVKM. This CDR3 region has 12 residues.